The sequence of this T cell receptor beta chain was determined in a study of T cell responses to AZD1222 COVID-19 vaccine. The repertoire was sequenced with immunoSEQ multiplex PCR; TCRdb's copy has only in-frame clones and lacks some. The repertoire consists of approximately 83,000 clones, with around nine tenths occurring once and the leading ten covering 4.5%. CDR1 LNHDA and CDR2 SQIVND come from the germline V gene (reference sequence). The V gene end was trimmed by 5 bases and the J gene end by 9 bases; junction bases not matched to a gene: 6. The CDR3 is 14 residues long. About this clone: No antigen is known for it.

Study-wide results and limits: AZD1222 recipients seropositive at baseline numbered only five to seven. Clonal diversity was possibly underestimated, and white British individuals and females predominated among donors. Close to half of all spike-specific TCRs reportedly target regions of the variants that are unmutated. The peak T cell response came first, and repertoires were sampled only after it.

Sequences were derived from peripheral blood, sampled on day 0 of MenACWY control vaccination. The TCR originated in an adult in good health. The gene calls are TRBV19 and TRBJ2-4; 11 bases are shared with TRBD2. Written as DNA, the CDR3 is TGTGCCAGTAGTGCTCTAGCGGGAGGTGGCATTCAGTACTTC. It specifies CASSALAGGGIQYF.